The 24 T cell receptor beta chains reported below all come from one sample, sequenced in a study of response to subunit inactivated influenza vaccine. TCRdb redid the calling of the RT-PCR reads with MiXCR, one entry per CDR3 protein. The sample gives 150,000 to 200,000 distinct CDR3 sequences, over 9.5% of which show up once; approximately 32% is in the top ten. The same sample was also studied in work on T cells expressing NK-cell markers. That paper adds: What made the TCR beta cDNA was 5'RACE template switching with UMIs.

Sequenced here: CD8+ T cells sorted from PBMCs, sampled approximately 12 days after vaccination. The receptors stem from a man aged 50-60 years who received an inactivated influenza vaccine.

This rearrangement joins TRBV12-3 or TRBV12-4 to TRBJ2-2; D is uncertain. The CDR3 covers 13 residues. V was pared by 5 bases and J by 5 bases, with 9 bases between. The CDR3 nucleotides read TGTGCCAGCAGTCAACGATGGACCGGGGAGCTGTTTTTT. Translation: CASSQRWTGELFF.

The rearrangement uses TRBV12-3 or TRBV12-4 and TRBJ2-5; no clear D gene. This CDR3 has 13 amino acids. The germline V and J ends were trimmed by 3 bases and 2 bases, with 7 bases remaining between them. The CDR3 DNA reads TGTGCCAGCAGTTTCCTACGGCAAGAGACCCAGTACTTC. Its translation: CASSFLRQETQYF.

This clonotype has a single count. The rearrangement joins TRBV20-1 to TRBJ1-2; perhaps TRBD1 as D (6 bases). CDR3 length: 15 amino acids. CDR1 and CDR2 (germline): DFQATT, SNEGSKA (reference sequence). The germline V and J ends were trimmed by 1 base and 3 bases, with 15 bases remaining between them. The CDR3 DNA follows: TGCAGTGCTAGAGCCCGGAGGGGGGAGTACTATGGCTACACCTTC. Translated, it gives CSARARRGEYYGYTF.

This clonotype was detected only a few times. V and J are TRBV28 and TRBJ2-2; 8 nucleotides align to TRBD1. The germline V gene has CDR1 MDHEN and CDR2 SYDVKM. The CDR3 contains 16 residues. With 6 bases clipped from V and 2 bases from J, the junction kept 8 bases outside the gene matches. CDR3 coding DNA: TGTGCCAGCAGCGTTCTTCAGGGGGCTAACACCGGGGAGCTGTTTTTT. Translated, it gives CASSVLQGANTGELFF.

There are a few counts of this clonotype. The chain combines TRBV7-9 with TRBJ2-2; 9 bases map to TRBD1. This CDR3 region has 17 residues. Trimming at V came to 5 bases and at J to 1 base, leaving 8 bases not matched to a gene. The germline V gene encodes CDR1 SEHNR and CDR2 FQNEAQ (reference sequence). The CDR3 protein is CASSLSPGQGNTGELFF. Here the CDR3 DNA reads TGTGCCAGCAGCCTGAGCCCGGGACAGGGGAACACCGGGGAGCTGTTTTTT.

This clonotype was observed many times. This rearrangement joins TRBV2 to TRBJ2-7, with D possibly TRBD1 on 6 matching bases. The CDR3 is 13 amino acids. V was cut by 4 bases and J by 5 bases, with 12 bases left in between. Germline CDR1 SNHLY, CDR2 FYNNEI. This CDR3 is CASSVNRDNEQYF. The CDR3 DNA is TGTGCCAGCAGTGTGAACAGGGACAACGAGCAGTACTTC. Together with reference TRBV2 and TRBJ2-7, the CDR3 gives the full variable domain: EPEVTQTPSHQVTQMGQEVILRCVPISNHLYFYWYRQILGQKVEFLVSFYNNEISEKSEIFDDQFSVERPDGSNFTLKIRSTKLEDSAMYFCASSVNRDNEQYFGPGTRLTVT.

The J gene is TRBJ2-7, the V gene TRBV29-1, with D possibly TRBD1 on 6 matching bases. The CDR3 has 15 amino acids. Germline V gene data show CDR1 as SQVTM and CDR2 as ANQGSEA. V was clipped by 2 bases and J by 3 bases, with 17 bases between them. DNA of the CDR3: TGCAGCGTTGAAATTACAGGGTGGAAGGGCTACGAGCAGTACTTC. It is translated as CSVEITGWKGYEQYF.

This clonotype was picked up a small number of times. V is TRBV18 and J is TRBJ2-1; possible D gene TRBD1, 5 bases. The germline V gene encodes CDR1 KGHSH and CDR2 LQKENI. CDR3 size: 13 residues. Trimming left V 2 bases short and J 8 bases short, with 10 bases between. The CDR3 spells CASSPGAGDEQFF. The CDR3, as DNA: TGTGCCAGCTCACCAGGGGCAGGCGATGAGCAGTTCTTC.

The table lists this clonotype with a few counts. The chain combines TRBV6-2 or TRBV6-3 with TRBJ2-7, with D hard to call. The CDR3 consists of 14 residues. Trimming took 2 bases from V and 1 from J, leaving 9 bases between them. CDR1 is MNHEY and CDR2 is SVGEGT in the germline V gene. The CDR3, as DNA: TGTGCCAGCAGTTACCCCCACCGTTCCTACGAGCAGTACTTC. Translated, it gives CASSYPHRSYEQYF.

This clonotype came up a few times. This chain joins TRBV5-7 and TRBJ2-2; D is unresolved. TRBV5-7 has ORF status, its function being uncertain. The CDR3 is 13 residues long. V dropped 0 bases and J dropped 8 bases, with 8 bases sitting between them. The CDR3 DNA sequence: TGTGCCAGCAGCTTGGTTAGACCGGGGGAGCTGTTTTTT. Protein product: CASSLVRPGELFF.

The J gene is TRBJ2-6, the V gene TRBV20-1; D gene unclear. The CDR3 length is 14 residues. Trimming shortened V by 1 base and J by 1 base, and 5 bases separated the two germline ends. The germline gives CDR1 DFQATT, CDR2 SNEGSKA (reference sequence). This CDR3 is CSARVDSGANVLTF. CDR3 bases: TGCAGTGCTAGAGTGGATTCTGGGGCCAACGTCCTGACTTTC.

J is TRBJ2-1 and V is TRBV3-2; no check of the table's D call, TRBD1, against the DNA was made. TRBV3-2 is noted as a pseudogene. CDR3 length: 18 residues. The CDR3, as DNA: TGTGCCTCCTGCCAAGAATTCCCCGGGACAGGGGTGGTTAATGAGCAGTTCTTC. Encoded protein: CASCQEFPGTGVVNEQFF.

The sample holds a few counts of this clonotype. CDR3 loop: CASSPTYHEQYF. CDR3 DNA: TGTGCCAGCAGCCCCACATACCACGAGCAGTACTTC. This chain joins TRBV12-3 or TRBV12-4 and TRBJ2-7; D is ambiguous. The V end lost 6 bases, the J end lost 5 bases, and 11 bases lay between the germline ends. The CDR3 length is 12 residues.

This clonotype was counted a few times. V and J are TRBV20-1 and TRBJ2-3; the D gene is possibly TRBD2 (5 bases). The CDR3 extends over 17 amino acids. Looked up from germline, CDR1 is DFQATT and CDR2 is SNEGSKA (reference sequence). V lost 6 bases to trimming and J lost 10 bases, with 32 bases between them. In DNA, the CDR3 is TGCAGTGCCAGACCCCTAGAGGGCCTCTCCGGTCGGGATGCGCAGTATTTT. This gives the protein CSARPLEGLSGRDAQYF.

This clonotype was seen ten or more times. The rearrangement joins TRBV2 to TRBJ2-1; TRBD1 agrees at 9 bases. J was trimmed by 9 bases and V by 3 bases; bases with no gene match: 3. The CDR3 loop spans 13 amino acids. CDR1 SNHLY and CDR2 FYNNEI come from the germline V gene. The DNA for the CDR3 is TGTGCCAGCAGTGAGGGACAGGGAAGTGAGCAGTTCTTC. Its translation is CASSEGQGSEQFF.

This clonotype showed up just a few times. The chain combines TRBV15 with TRBJ2-7; 9 bases are a match to TRBD1. V lost 6 bases, J lost 1 base, and 4 bases stayed unmatched. CDR1 is LNHNV, CDR2 YYDKDF, per germline (reference sequence). The CDR3 extends over 14 amino acids. CDR3 sequence: CATRDDRGSYEQYF. The CDR3 DNA sequence: TGTGCCACCAGGGACGACAGGGGGTCCTACGAGCAGTACTTC. The complete variable domain, with remaining parts taken from reference TRBV15 and TRBJ2-7, reads DAMVIQNPRYQVTQFGKPVTLSCSQTLNHNVMYWYQQKSSQAPKLLFHYYDKDFNNEADTPDNFQSRRPNTSFCFLDIRSPGLGDTAMYLCATRDDRGSYEQYFGPGTRLTVT.

The V and J genes are TRBV4-3 and TRBJ1-1; D uncertain. This CDR3 has 15 residues. Trimming removed 0 bases from V and 1 base from J, with 9 bases in between. Per germline, CDR1 LGHNA and CDR2 YSLEER. CDR3 region: CASSQDSSGNTEAFF. Written as DNA, the CDR3 is TGCGCCAGCAGCCAAGATTCTTCAGGGAACACTGAAGCTTTCTTT.

The chain employs TRBV7-2 and TRBJ2-5, with TRBD2 matching over 8 bases. The CDR3 runs to 13 residues. V was pared by 7 bases and J by 5 bases, with 6 bases of the junction left unmatched. The V gene's germline CDR1 is SGHTA and CDR2 FQGNSA. Here the CDR3 DNA reads TGTGCCAGCACGGGGGGGCTAGCCGAGACCCAGTACTTC. This sequence encodes CASTGGLAETQYF. Together with reference TRBV7-2 and TRBJ2-5, the CDR3 gives the full variable domain: GAGVSQSPSNKVTEKGKDVELRCDPISGHTALYWYRQSLGQGLEFLIYFQGNSAPDKSGLPSDRFSAERTGGSVSTLTIQRTQQEDSAVYLCASTGGLAETQYFGPGTRLLVL.

The table lists this clonotype with a few counts. J is TRBJ2-7 and V is TRBV29-1; D may be TRBD1 or TRBD2 (5 bases each). Trimming left V 4 bases short and J 4 bases short, with 14 bases between. The CDR3 is 13 residues long. Germline CDR1 SQVTM, CDR2 ANQGSEA. CDR3 sequence reads: CSVGSGRGYEQYF. The DNA for the CDR3 is TGCAGCGTTGGGTCAGGGCGCGGGTACGAGCAGTACTTC.

The chain links TRBV7-9 to TRBJ2-7; D is perhaps TRBD2 (6 bases). V lost 5 bases, J lost 4 bases, and 21 bases lay in between. CDR1 SEHNR and CDR2 FQNEAQ come from the germline V gene (reference sequence). CDR3 length: 16 residues. The CDR3 sequence is CASSQGGGSRPYEQYF. The DNA for the CDR3 is TGTGCCAGCAGCCAGGGAGGTGGGAGCCGTCCTTACGAGCAGTACTTC.

This clonotype was counted many times. V is TRBV29-1 and J is TRBJ2-7, with 7 bases matching TRBD2. The CDR3 sequence is 15 residues long. Germline CDR1 reads SQVTM; CDR2 reads ANQGSEA. V shed 4 bases and J 6 bases; nucleotides not matched to a gene: 15. The CDR3 bases are TGCAGCGTTGTTTCCAGAGGGAGGGGCAGCGGCGAGCAGTACTTC. Its translation: CSVVSRGRGSGEQYF.

The rearrangement joins TRBV7-9 to TRBJ2-7; D uncertain. Trimming stripped 5 bases from V and 0 bases from J, with 11 bases between. Germline V gives CDR1 SEHNR, CDR2 FQNEAQ (reference sequence). CDR3 length: 14 residues. The CDR3 sequence is CASSKGHSSYEQYF. The CDR3 DNA reads TGTGCCAGCAGCAAAGGGCACAGCTCCTACGAGCAGTACTTC.

This sequence joins TRBV20-1 and TRBJ2-7, with 7 positions matching TRBD1. The CDR3 is 13 residues long. Trimming removed 1 base from V and 3 bases from J; junction bases left unmatched: 3. The germline V gene has CDR1 DFQATT and CDR2 SNEGSKA (reference sequence). CDR3 in amino acids: CSARVPGGYEQYF. As DNA, the CDR3 is TGCAGTGCTAGAGTTCCAGGGGGCTACGAGCAGTACTTC.

This clonotype has only a few counts. The chain recombines TRBV10-2 with TRBJ2-3, with D uncertain. The CDR3 runs 14 residues. Germline V gives CDR1 WSHSY, CDR2 SAAADI. V lost 2 bases to trimming and J lost 1 base, with 7 bases between them. The CDR3 nucleotides are TGCGCCAGCAGTGAGGGAAGGGGCACAGATACGCAGTATTTT. Residues: CASSEGRGTDTQYF.